This T cell receptor (beta chain) was sequenced in a study of control samples from healthy donors and cancer patients. CDR3 size: 13 residues. The germline V gene has CDR1 GTSNPN and CDR2 SVGIG (reference sequence). V shed 1 base and J shed 5 bases, with 9 bases lying between them. TCRdb's copy holds only in-frame clones and misses some; the assay was immunoSEQ multiplex PCR. This table has some 120,000 clones, less than 95% appearing once. The clonotype was recovered from a man aged 30 to 45 in good health. The chain links TRBV30 to TRBJ1-5; a possible D gene is TRBD1 (6 bases). Sequencing was performed on blood. The CDR3 loop is CAWSARGYQPQHF. CDR3 bases: TGTGCCTGGAGTGCCAGGGGTTATCAGCCCCAGCATTTT.